The 29 T cell receptor beta chains below all came from one sample that was sequenced in a study of early T cells in non-severe SARS-CoV-2 infection. TCRdb analysed the 5' RACE reads with MiXCR anew, one entry per CDR3 protein. The sample has some 71,000 distinct CDR3 sequences, about 10% seen once. The input for sequencing was whole blood, taken at baseline. The source is an adult who was a healthcare worker with PCR-confirmed SARS-CoV-2 infection or an uninfected control (not recorded which).

This clonotype was seen at least ten times. This chain uses TRBV7-9 with TRBJ2-1; 8 nucleotides match TRBD2. CDR3 length equals 16 residues. Germline V CDR1 and CDR2: SEHNR, FQNEAQ (reference sequence). Trimming removed 5 bases from V and 5 bases from J; junction bases left unmatched: 11. The CDR3: CASSRGRGRTDNEQFF. CDR3 in DNA: TGTGCCAGCAGCCGGGGGCGCGGGAGGACCGACAATGAGCAGTTCTTC.

The gene calls are TRBV10-3 and TRBJ2-1; D gene uncertain. Trimming took off 0 bases at V and 10 bases at J, with 13 bases between the two ends. Germline V gene data show CDR1 as ENHRY and CDR2 as SYGVKD. This CDR3 contains 14 residues. The CDR3 region is CAISESRNSAEQFF. As DNA, the CDR3 is TGTGCCATCAGTGAGTCGAGGAACAGCGCGGAGCAGTTCTTC.

The table lists this clonotype with many counts. The rearrangement joins TRBV7-2 to TRBJ2-3, with TRBD2 as a possible D gene (7 bases). This CDR3 region has 16 residues. Germline V lookup: CDR1 SGHTA, CDR2 FQGNSA. Deletions cut 3 bases from V and 0 bases from J, with 13 bases between. CDR3 amino acids: CASSFKGGASTDTQYF. The CDR3 nucleotides are TGTGCCAGCAGCTTCAAGGGGGGGGCTAGCACAGATACGCAGTATTTT.

In this sample, this clonotype turned up a few times. The gene calls are TRBV10-3 and TRBJ2-1, with D possibly being TRBD2 (7 bases). The V gene lost 5 bases and the J gene lost 5 bases, with 16 bases spanning the gap. This CDR3 is 15 amino acids long. Germline CDR1 ENHRY, CDR2 SYGVKD. The CDR3 loop reads CAISSLGGGDNEQFF. DNA of the CDR3: TGTGCCATCAGTTCCCTTGGAGGGGGGGACAATGAGCAGTTCTTC.

This clonotype was detected a few times. The chain couples TRBV7-6 to TRBJ2-5, with 11 bases aligning to TRBD2. The CDR3 runs to 16 residues. J lost 3 bases, V lost 3 bases, and 6 bases had no gene match. The germline V gene encodes CDR1 SGHVS and CDR2 FNYEAQ. The CDR3 DNA sequence: TGTGCCAGCAGCTTGGGGACTAGCGGAACTAAAGAGACCCAGTACTTC. It is translated as CASSLGTSGTKETQYF.

This clonotype has just a few counts. J is TRBJ2-3 and V is TRBV5-1; D may be TRBD1 (5 bases). The germline gives CDR1 SGHRS, CDR2 YFSETQ. The CDR3 is 15 residues long. Trimming took 0 bases from V and 0 from J, leaving 8 bases between them. The CDR3 protein is CASSLDQGSTDTQYF. The CDR3 coding sequence is TGCGCCAGCAGCTTGGATCAGGGTAGCACAGATACGCAGTATTTT.

This chain connects TRBV10-2 to TRBJ2-4, with TRBD1 matching over 11 bases. This CDR3 has 17 residues. The V segment lost 2 bases and the J segment 1 base; nucleotides outside the gene matches: 4. The germline CDR1 and CDR2 sequences are WSHSY and SAAADI. The CDR3 region is CASSEAGQGAAKNIQYF. CDR3 coding DNA: TGCGCCAGCAGTGAGGCCGGACAGGGGGCGGCCAAAAACATTCAGTACTTC.

The rearrangement uses TRBV6-1 and TRBJ2-5; tentative D call: TRBD1 (6 bases). V lost 9 bases and J lost 5, with 25 bases in between. From germline, CDR1 is MNHNS and CDR2 SASEGT. The CDR3 loop spans 16 amino acids. CDR3 sequence reads: CASSYRQAGYGETQYF. The CDR3 DNA sequence: TGTGCCAGTAGTTACCGACAGGCTGGATACGGGGAGACCCAGTACTTC.

This clonotype appeared many times. The gene calls are TRBV27 and TRBJ1-4; the D is unclear. Trimming pared 0 bases from V and 2 bases from J, leaving 13 bases between. This CDR3 is 17 amino acids long. The germline V gene has CDR1 MNHEY and CDR2 SMNVEV (reference sequence). CDR3 amino acids: CASSLSAMGWTNEKLFF. CDR3 nucleotides: TGTGCCAGCAGTTTATCGGCCATGGGGTGGACTAATGAAAAACTGTTTTTT.

This clonotype was counted a few times. This chain links TRBV10-3 with TRBJ2-3; TRBD1 matches at 8 bases. J lost 2 bases, V lost 6 bases, and 4 bases had no gene match. Germline V gives CDR1 ENHRY, CDR2 SYGVKD. CDR3 length: 14 amino acids. In DNA, the CDR3 is TGTGCCATCAGCGACAGGGGATACACAGATACGCAGTATTTT. This encodes CAISDRGYTDTQYF.

The table lists this clonotype with many counts. V usage is TRBV7-8 and J usage is TRBJ2-1; TRBD2 matches at 9 bases. Per germline, CDR1 SGHVS and CDR2 FQNEAQ. The CDR3 is 20 residues long. V shed 3 bases and J 4 bases; nucleotides not matched to a gene: 19. The CDR3 here is CASSFRSRVAGDPEYNEQFF. CDR3 sequence (DNA): TGTGCCAGCAGCTTCCGATCGCGCGTAGCGGGAGACCCAGAATACAATGAGCAGTTCTTC.

The rearrangement uses TRBV18 and TRBJ1-6; the D gene is possibly TRBD1 (5 bases). Germline values: CDR1 KGHSH, CDR2 LQKENI. V lost 6 bases and J lost 6, with 15 bases in between. The CDR3 spans 15 residues. CDR3 nucleotide sequence: TGTGCCAGCTCGACAACAGGTTCGGGTAATTCACCCCTCCACTTT. Protein: CASSTTGSGNSPLHF.

The sample holds many counts of this clonotype. The chain links TRBV7-2 to TRBJ1-2; unclear D gene. Trimming stripped 4 bases from V and 5 bases from J, with 11 bases between. The CDR3 spans 13 residues. Per the germline V gene, CDR1 is SGHTA and CDR2 is FQGNSA. CDR3 DNA: TGTGCCAGCAGCTCGTCTGTGCTGTATGGCTACACCTTC. Translated: CASSSSVLYGYTF.

This clonotype has more than one count but fewer than ten. V is TRBV27 and J is TRBJ2-5; D is tentatively TRBD1 or TRBD2 (5 bases each). The CDR3 has 15 residues. Germline CDR1 reads MNHEY; CDR2 reads SMNVEV (reference sequence). V lost 5 bases to trimming and J lost 5 bases, with 18 bases between them. The CDR3 loop reads CASSPGTVLGETQYF. The DNA of the CDR3 is TGTGCCAGCAGTCCCGGGACCGTCTTGGGGGAGACCCAGTACTTC.

The CDR3 sequence is CASRQRRVGDTGELFF. For the CDR3, the DNA is TGTGCCAGCAGGCAGAGAAGGGTAGGGGACACCGGGGAGCTGTTTTTT. The genes are TRBV7-8 and TRBJ2-2, with D maybe TRBD1 (5 bases). The CDR3 has 16 residues. The germline CDR1 and CDR2 sequences are SGHVS and FQNEAQ. V lost 6 bases and J lost 3, with 17 bases in between.

The chain carries TRBV5-1 and TRBJ1-1; no definite D call. The ends were cut back, 6 bases at V and 4 bases at J, with 16 bases in the middle. Per the germline V gene, CDR1 is SGHRS and CDR2 is YFSETQ. The CDR3 consists of 14 residues. CDR3 nucleotides: TGCGCCAGCAATCCCGGCCCGTTAGGCACTGAAGCTTTCTTT. Translated, it gives CASNPGPLGTEAFF.

This chain links TRBV9 with TRBJ1-2; no clear D. The germline CDR1 and CDR2 sequences are SGDLS and YYNGEE. Trimming removed 0 bases from V and 4 bases from J, with 10 bases in between. The CDR3 runs 14 residues. DNA of the CDR3: TGTGCCAGCAGCGTAGAAACAGCAACCTATGGCTACACCTTC. Its translation is CASSVETATYGYTF.

In its sample, this clonotype was seen many times. The chain combines TRBV20-1 with TRBJ1-1; D is uncertain. The CDR3 extends over 13 amino acids. From germline, CDR1 is DFQATT and CDR2 SNEGSKA (reference sequence). V was shortened by 3 bases and J by 4 bases, with 12 bases between the two germline ends. The CDR3 DNA follows: TGCAGTGCTAGCGTAGGATACGGCACTGAAGCTTTCTTT. Protein: CSASVGYGTEAFF.

Many counts were recorded for this clonotype. This chain uses TRBV7-9 with TRBJ1-1; 7 nucleotides align to TRBD1. Trimming took 5 bases from V and 5 from J; bases not matched to a gene: 11. Germline V CDR1 and CDR2: SEHNR, FQNEAQ (reference sequence). CDR3 size: 15 residues. The CDR3 DNA is TGTGCCAGCAGCGTCCGACAGGGTTCAGGAACTGAAGCTTTCTTT. Its translation: CASSVRQGSGTEAFF.

This clonotype was picked up many times. The V gene is TRBV7-6, the J gene TRBJ1-2, with D perhaps matching TRBD1 (5 bases). Germline lookup yields CDR1 SGHVS and CDR2 FNYEAQ. Trimming pared 2 bases from V and 4 bases from J, leaving 17 bases between. CDR3 length: 16 amino acids. The CDR3 bases are TGTGCCAGCAGCTTATCCCGGGACTTCGGGGCCTATGGCTACACCTTC. Its protein is CASSLSRDFGAYGYTF.

This clonotype has a count of ten or more. V and J are TRBV7-9 and TRBJ2-1, with 9 positions matching TRBD2. This CDR3 comprises 15 residues. The germline V gene has CDR1 SEHNR and CDR2 FQNEAQ (reference sequence). Trimming took 5 bases from V and 10 from J; bases not matched to a gene: 12. The DNA for the CDR3 is TGTGCCAGCAGCCCACAGAGTGGCGGACTAGCGGAGCAGTTCTTC. Translating it yields CASSPQSGGLAEQFF.

This clonotype was counted a few times. The rearrangement joins TRBV13 to TRBJ1-1, with TRBD1 matching over 7 bases. V was pared by 4 bases and J by 4 bases, with 15 bases of the junction left unmatched. This CDR3 comprises 17 residues. Germline V CDR1 and CDR2: PRHDT, FYEKMQ (reference sequence). DNA of the CDR3: TGTGCCAGCAGCTCCCTAGAACTCGACAGGGTCGGCACTGAAGCTTTCTTT. Translated, it gives CASSSLELDRVGTEAFF.

The genes are TRBV18 and TRBJ2-7, with no clear D. The CDR3 consists of 12 residues. Germline loops: CDR1 KGHSH, CDR2 LQKENI. Trimming shortened V by 3 bases and J by 5 bases, and 8 bases separated the two germline ends. The CDR3 sequence is CASSPGTDEQYF. The DNA for the CDR3 is TGTGCCAGCTCACCTGGTACGGACGAGCAGTACTTC.

This clonotype was picked up many times. The chain carries TRBV7-3 and TRBJ2-2; TRBD1 aligns across 8 bases. Germline V gives CDR1 SGHTA, CDR2 FQGTGA. The CDR3 length is 15 residues. Losses at the gene ends were 5 bases for V and 6 bases for J; bases not matched to a gene: 8. The CDR3 DNA reads TGTGCCAGCAGCCGCGGACAGGGCTTTTCCGGGGAGCTGTTTTTT. This encodes CASSRGQGFSGELFF. The whole variable domain, remainder taken from reference TRBV7-3 and TRBJ2-2, is GAGVSQTPSNKVTEKGKYVELRCDPISGHTALYWYRQSLGQGPEFLIYFQGTGAADDSGLPNDRFFAVRPEGSVSTLKIQRTERGDSAVYLCASSRGQGFSGELFFGEGSRLTVL.

This clonotype is judged medium-sized. The rearrangement uses TRBV7-2 and TRBJ2-7; tentatively, D is TRBD1 (7 bases). This CDR3 is built from 13 residues. V was shortened by 4 bases and J by 7 bases, with 14 bases between the two germline ends. Germline CDR1 is SGHTA and CDR2 is FQGNSA. CDR3 DNA sequence: TGTGCCAGCAGCTCCGGACAGGCGGGAGAGCAGTACTTC. Translation gives CASSSGQAGEQYF.

This clonotype was seen more than once but under ten times. This CDR3 is CASSMTSGEYNEQFF. In nucleotides, the CDR3 is TGTGCCAGCAGTATGACTAGCGGCGAGTACAATGAGCAGTTCTTC. The V and J genes are TRBV6-2 or TRBV6-3 and TRBJ2-1; 9 nucleotides align to TRBD2. The CDR3 is 15 residues long. Trimming took 5 bases from V and 4 from J; bases not matched to a gene: 6. Germline V CDR1 and CDR2: MNHEY, SVGEGT.

This clonotype was picked up many times. This chain links TRBV18 with TRBJ2-5; the D call may be TRBD1 or TRBD2 (6 bases each). The CDR3 spans 14 residues. Germline V gives CDR1 KGHSH, CDR2 LQKENI. V lost 2 bases and J lost 4, with 11 bases in between. CDR3 DNA sequence: TGTGCCAGCTCACCAGGAGGGGGAGGAGAGACCCAGTACTTC. Translated: CASSPGGGGETQYF.

V and J are TRBV5-1 and TRBJ1-5, with 7 positions matching TRBD1. The V and J ends lost 2 bases and 5 bases, in that order; junction bases with no gene match: 19. The CDR3 runs to 19 residues. Germline CDR1 is SGHRS and CDR2 is YFSETQ. The chain's CDR3 is CASSFDPHTFDREHQPQHF. CDR3 nucleotides: TGCGCCAGCAGCTTCGATCCTCACACCTTCGACAGGGAACATCAGCCCCAGCATTTT.

The chain is built from TRBV19 and TRBJ2-7; 8 positions agree with TRBD1. In germline, CDR1 is LNHDA, CDR2 SQIVND (reference sequence). The CDR3 length is 13 residues. Germline trimming cut 4 bases from V and 7 bases from J; bases unmatched to any gene: 6. The DNA of the CDR3 is TGTGCCAGTAGTACCGACAGGGGCGGAGAGCAGTACTTC. Translating gives CASSTDRGGEQYF.